These 26 T cell receptor beta chains originate from one sample sequenced in a study of CD8+ T cells in alopecia areata. Investigators isolated RNA and reverse transcribed it into cDNA to act as the sequencing template. Generated by immunoSEQ multiplex PCR, the TCRdb table keeps only in-frame clones and is missing some. The sample yields about 190,000 clones, 50% to 60% seen once. The sequencing used CD4+ T cells sorted from blood, collected at week 0. The receptors shown here come from a human donor with alopecia areata.

V usage is TRBV30 and J usage is TRBJ1-5; D remains ambiguous. The CDR3 extends over 14 amino acids. Trimming pared 1 base from V and 5 bases from J, leaving 12 bases between. The germline gives CDR1 GTSNPN, CDR2 SVGIG (reference sequence). The CDR3 is CAWSEAEGYQPQHF. CDR3 in DNA: TGTGCCTGGAGTGAAGCGGAGGGTTATCAGCCCCAGCATTTT.

The chain employs TRBV29-1 and TRBJ2-3, with TRBD1 matching over 7 bases. The V gene end was trimmed by 3 bases and the J gene end by 1 base; junction bases not matched to a gene: 1. Germline loops: CDR1 SQVTM, CDR2 ANQGSEA. The CDR3 extends over 13 amino acids. This CDR3 is CSVEGTGTDTQYF. The CDR3 bases are TGCAGCGTTGAGGGGACAGGCACAGATACGCAGTATTTT.

This clone was counted between two and nine times. The genes are TRBV29-1 and TRBJ1-1; D unresolved. Trimming took 3 bases from V and 4 from J, leaving 9 bases between them. Germline CDR1 reads SQVTM; CDR2 reads ANQGSEA. The CDR3 length is 12 residues. The chain's CDR3 is CSVDVSSTEAFF. CDR3 coding DNA: TGCAGCGTTGACGTCAGTTCCACTGAAGCTTTCTTT.

This clone was seen only a few times. The chain is built from TRBV15 and TRBJ1-6; tentatively, D is TRBD1 (6 bases). The CDR3 extends over 14 amino acids. Germline V gene data show CDR1 as LNHNV and CDR2 as YYDKDF (reference sequence). Trimming cost V 1 base and J 9 bases, with 10 bases left between them. The CDR3, as DNA: TGTGCCACCAGCAGAGCACAGGGTTTTTCACCCCTCCACTTT. This gives the protein CATSRAQGFSPLHF.

The rearrangement links TRBV19 to TRBJ2-7; D is unclear. CDR3 size: 13 residues. Looked up from germline, CDR1 is LNHDA and CDR2 is SQIVND (reference sequence). Trimming pared 2 bases from V and 0 bases from J, leaving 5 bases between. CDR3 sequence reads: CASSITPSYEQYF. The CDR3 nucleotides read TGTGCCAGTAGTATAACCCCCTCCTACGAGCAGTACTTC.

The sample holds a few counts of this clone. The chain joins TRBV10-3 to TRBJ1-6; D is ambiguous. V was shortened by 0 bases and J by 7 bases, with 7 bases between the two germline ends. The CDR3 contains 14 residues. Per germline, CDR1 ENHRY and CDR2 SYGVKD. The CDR3 spells CAISESTVNSPLHF. The CDR3 nucleotides are TGTGCCATCAGTGAGTCTACCGTAAATTCACCCCTCCACTTT.

This clone appeared once. The chain links TRBV7-9 to TRBJ1-2, with D hard to call. CDR3 length: 13 amino acids. Trimming removed 7 bases from V and 5 bases from J, with 14 bases in between. The germline V gene encodes CDR1 SEHNR and CDR2 FQNEAQ (reference sequence). In nucleotides, the CDR3 is TGTGCCAGCACCTCCAGCCCCCTATATGGCTACACCTTC. Translation gives CASTSSPLYGYTF.

V is TRBV2 and J is TRBJ2-1, with 10 bases aligning to TRBD2. The CDR3 sequence is 17 residues long. Trimming at V came to 5 bases and at J to 0 bases, leaving 7 bases not matched to a gene. Per germline, CDR1 SNHLY and CDR2 FYNNEI. The CDR3, as DNA: TGTGCCAGCAGTTTAGCGGGGGGCCGCAGCTCCTACAATGAGCAGTTCTTC. The encoded protein is CASSLAGGRSSYNEQFF.

The chain is built from TRBV7-9 and TRBJ2-2; 7 bases are a match to TRBD1. CDR3 size: 15 residues. Germline trimming cut 3 bases from V and 4 bases from J; bases unmatched to any gene: 5. Per germline, CDR1 SEHNR and CDR2 FQNEAQ (reference sequence). The CDR3 spells CASSFTTGTTGELFF. DNA of the CDR3: TGTGCCAGCAGCTTCACGACAGGGACCACCGGGGAGCTGTTTTTT.

The chain employs TRBV10-3 and TRBJ2-3; D remains unclear. V dropped 7 bases and J dropped 0 bases, with 11 bases sitting between them. Germline assignment: CDR1 ENHRY and CDR2 SYGVKD. The CDR3 extends over 14 amino acids. DNA of the CDR3: TGTGCCATCAAGTGGGCCCCTAGCACAGATACGCAGTATTTT. The encoded protein is CAIKWAPSTDTQYF.

As concerns this clone: The germline gene is not matched at one end of the junction; a read error may be the cause. The sample contains more than one DNA sequence encoding this CDR3. The chain is built from TRBV4-1 and TRBJ2-5; D is undetermined. The CDR3 runs 11 residues. Germline values: CDR1 MGHRA, CDR2 YSYEKL. CDR3 amino acids: CASSQEETQYF. DNA of the CDR3: TGTGCCAGCAGCCAAGAAGAGACCCAGTACTTC.

The chain carries TRBV7-9 and TRBJ2-5, with D possibly being TRBD1 (6 bases). Germline CDR1 reads SEHNR; CDR2 reads FQNEAQ (reference sequence). V shed 0 bases and J shed 9 bases, with 20 bases lying between them. This CDR3 contains 16 residues. In DNA, the CDR3 is TGTGCCAGCAGCTTAGCGGGACACCAAGAGGCGTTGGCCCAGTACTTC. It encodes CASSLAGHQEALAQYF.

The rearrangement uses TRBV2 and TRBJ2-7; a possible D gene is TRBD2 (6 bases). V was shortened by 6 bases and J by 3 bases, with 15 bases between the two germline ends. Germline V gene data show CDR1 as SNHLY and CDR2 as FYNNEI. There are 14 residues in the CDR3. The CDR3 reads CASRLGTGIYEQYF. The DNA of the CDR3 is TGTGCCAGCAGACTAGGGACTGGTATCTACGAGCAGTACTTC.

This clone appeared a single time. CDR3 residues: CASSWGSQGFGIQYF. The CDR3 bases are TGCGCCAGCAGCTGGGGGTCGCAGGGGTTCGGCATTCAGTACTTC. This chain connects TRBV5-1 to TRBJ2-4; perhaps TRBD1 as D (6 bases). The CDR3 runs to 15 residues. The V end was cut by 3 bases, the J end by 9 bases, with 19 bases between. In germline, CDR1 is SGHRS, CDR2 YFSETQ.

Only one count was recorded for this clone. V usage is TRBV4-1 and J usage is TRBJ2-5; D not certain. Germline values: CDR1 MGHRA, CDR2 YSYEKL. CDR3 size: 14 residues. The V gene lost 1 base and the J gene lost 4 bases, with 10 bases spanning the gap. CDR3 residues: CASSQALQIETQYF. CDR3 nucleotide sequence: TGCGCCAGCAGCCAAGCCCTGCAGATAGAGACCCAGTACTTC.

This clone appeared a single time. V gene TRBV6-5 combines with J gene TRBJ1-5, with a tentative D call TRBD1 (6 bases). V lost 2 bases to trimming and J lost 4 bases, with 15 bases between them. The CDR3 length is 16 residues. The germline V gene has CDR1 MNHEY and CDR2 SVGAGI. The chain's CDR3 is CASSYGGPYTNQPQHF. The CDR3 DNA sequence: TGTGCCAGCAGTTACGGGGGGCCCTATACAAATCAGCCCCAGCATTTT.

This chain connects TRBV11-3 to TRBJ2-3; D assignment may be TRBD1 or TRBD2 (6 bases each). CDR3 length equals 17 residues. Per germline, CDR1 SGHNT and CDR2 YENEEA. With 1 base removed from V and 2 bases from J, the gap between germline ends came to 16 bases. The CDR3 DNA reads as TGTGCCAGCAGCTTAGGCGGGCCGGGGGCCGTCACAGATACGCAGTATTTT. Its protein is CASSLGGPGAVTDTQYF.

This chain connects TRBV7-9 to TRBJ1-1; the D gene is possibly TRBD1 (6 bases). CDR1 is SEHNR and CDR2 is FQNEAQ in the germline V gene (reference sequence). Trimming took off 6 bases at V and 3 bases at J, with 14 bases between the two ends. The CDR3 totals 14 residues. The CDR3 loop reads CASSHTGLYTEAFF. The DNA for the CDR3 is TGTGCCAGCAGTCACACAGGGCTCTACACTGAAGCTTTCTTT.

For this clone: The sample carries other DNA sequences with the same CDR3. The genes are TRBV30 and TRBJ1-5; D call uncertain. V dropped 0 bases and J dropped 2 bases, with 5 bases sitting between them. Germline CDR1 GTSNPN, CDR2 SVGIG (reference sequence). CDR3 length: 13 residues. The CDR3 loop reads CAWSVLGNQPQHF. As DNA, the CDR3 is TGTGCCTGGAGTGTACTGGGCAATCAGCCCCAGCATTTT.

The chain links TRBV30 to TRBJ2-3; no clear D. Per germline, CDR1 GTSNPN and CDR2 SVGIG (reference sequence). The CDR3 has 11 amino acids. The V gene lost 2 bases and the J gene lost 4 bases, with 4 bases spanning the gap. As DNA, the CDR3 is TGTGCCTGGAGTCTTGCAGATACGCAGTATTTT. It yields the protein CAWSLADTQYF.

V usage is TRBV30 and J usage is TRBJ1-6, with D maybe TRBD1 (6 bases). V was clipped by 3 bases and J by 6 bases, with 12 bases between them. The CDR3 has 14 amino acids. Germline-derived CDR1 and CDR2 are GTSNPN and SVGIG (reference sequence). The CDR3 protein is CAWRETGRNSPLHF. The CDR3 DNA reads as TGTGCCTGGAGGGAGACAGGTCGTAATTCACCCCTCCACTTT.

This chain connects TRBV25-1 to TRBJ1-3, with D tentatively TRBD1 (6 bases). The germline V gene has CDR1 MGHDK and CDR2 SYGVNS. The CDR3 totals 17 residues. V shed 4 bases and J shed 2 bases, with 18 bases lying between them. The CDR3 region is CASSATGQPNTGNTIYF. The CDR3 DNA reads TGTGCCAGCAGTGCAACGGGACAACCGAACACTGGAAACACCATATATTTT.

This clone was seen a few times. This chain connects TRBV18 to TRBJ1-4; D is uncertain. V lost 3 bases and J 8 bases, leaving 4 bases between the germline ends. The CDR3 consists of 11 residues. Germline V lookup: CDR1 KGHSH, CDR2 LQKENI. The CDR3 DNA follows: TGTGCCAGCTCACCCTCCGAAAAACTGTTTTTT. Translating gives CASSPSEKLFF.

This chain connects TRBV30 to TRBJ1-1; possible D gene TRBD1, 6 bases. Germline V gene data show CDR1 as GTSNPN and CDR2 as SVGIG (reference sequence). The CDR3 runs 12 residues. Deletions cut 4 bases from V and 9 bases from J, with 15 bases between. In DNA, the CDR3 is TGTGCCTGGAATTTAGGGACATATCAAGCTTTCTTT. It yields the protein CAWNLGTYQAFF.

The chain carries TRBV29-1 and TRBJ1-2, with D maybe TRBD1 (5 bases). Trimming left V 3 bases short and J 8 bases short, with 25 bases between. Germline CDR1 reads SQVTM; CDR2 reads ANQGSEA. The CDR3 consists of 16 residues. The CDR3 sequence is CSVDGEVTTELSGYTF. CDR3 sequence (DNA): TGCAGCGTTGATGGTGAGGTGACGACAGAATTGAGCGGCTACACCTTC. Complete variable domain (other parts from reference TRBV29-1 and TRBJ1-2): SAVISQKPSRDICQRGTSLTIQCQVDSQVTMMFWYRQQPGQSLTLIATANQGSEATYESGFVIDKFPISRPNLTFSTLTVSNMSPEDSSIYLCSVDGEVTTELSGYTFGSGTRLTVV.

The J gene is TRBJ2-3, the V gene TRBV4-2, with TRBD2 matching 8 bases. The CDR3 contains 15 residues. From germline, CDR1 is LGHNA and CDR2 YNFKEQ. V shed 5 bases, J shed 2 bases, and the junction held 6 bases outside the gene matches. CDR3 nucleotide sequence: TGTGCCAGCAGCAAGGTACTAGCGGACACAGATACGCAGTATTTT. As protein: CASSKVLADTDTQYF.